A single sample gave rise to the 18 T cell receptor beta chains below, sequenced in a study of cytomegalovirus exposure and HLA in healthy donors. Vbeta (60) and Jbeta (13) primers were used in the PCR. Generated by immunoSEQ multiplex PCR, the TCRdb table keeps only in-frame clones and is missing some. The sample has approximately 150,000 clones, approximately 80% seen once. The sequencing input was PBMCs. The receptor source for this set is a man aged 40-55 years in good health and CMV-seronegative.

V gene TRBV19 combines with J gene TRBJ1-5; no firm D call. CDR1 LNHDA and CDR2 SQIVND come from the germline V gene (reference sequence). The CDR3 totals 14 residues. The V and J ends lost 8 bases and 9 bases respectively, with 20 bases between them. The CDR3 coding sequence is TGTGCCAGTGCTTATGCGTGGGATGGAGGGCCCCAGCATTTT. Its protein product is CASAYAWDGGPQHF.

V is TRBV4-1 and J is TRBJ1-1, with D possibly matching TRBD1 (6 bases). The V end lost 1 base, the J end lost 2 bases, and 11 bases lay between the germline ends. CDR3 length: 15 amino acids. In germline, CDR1 is MGHRA, CDR2 YSYEKL. In DNA, the CDR3 is TGCGCCAGCAGCCAAGTTACAGGGAGAAACACTGAAGCTTTCTTT. The encoded protein is CASSQVTGRNTEAFF.

The rearrangement uses TRBV11-1 and TRBJ1-1; D is unclear. The V and J ends lost 5 bases and 0 bases respectively, with 10 bases between them. Germline V gene data show CDR1 as SGHAT and CDR2 as FQDESV (reference sequence). CDR3 length: 14 amino acids. For the CDR3, the DNA is TGTGCCAGCAGCGTTTACAGAATGAACACTGAAGCTTTCTTT. Its translation is CASSVYRMNTEAFF.

V and J are TRBV6-5 and TRBJ2-3, with a tentative D call TRBD2 (5 bases). Deletions cut 5 bases from V and 4 bases from J, with 10 bases between. The germline CDR1 and CDR2 sequences are MNHEY and SVGAGI. The CDR3 extends over 13 amino acids. This CDR3 is CASSPTRADTQYF. CDR3 coding DNA: TGTGCCAGCAGTCCTACTAGGGCAGATACGCAGTATTTT.

The chain combines TRBV10-2 with TRBJ2-7; 8 bases are a match to TRBD2. The CDR3 runs 14 residues. The V segment lost 4 bases and the J segment 4 bases; nucleotides outside the gene matches: 6. Germline CDR1 and CDR2: WSHSY and SAAADI. The CDR3 bases are TGCGCCAGCAGTGGAGGCGGGGGGTTATACGAGCAGTACTTC. It encodes CASSGGGGLYEQYF.

This clone has only one observation. The rearrangement uses TRBV7-9 and TRBJ2-7; D remains ambiguous. The CDR3 contains 14 residues. From germline, CDR1 is SEHNR and CDR2 FQNEAQ (reference sequence). V was trimmed by 0 bases and J by 2 bases, leaving 8 bases between them. The CDR3 is CASSLARGAYEQYF. CDR3 nucleotides: TGTGCCAGCAGCTTAGCCAGAGGCGCCTACGAGCAGTACTTC.

The chain joins TRBV5-4 to TRBJ1-1; D possibly corresponds to TRBD1 (6 bases). Germline V gives CDR1 SGHNT, CDR2 YYREEE (reference sequence). The CDR3 is 15 amino acids. V was trimmed by 4 bases and J by 7 bases, leaving 20 bases between them. DNA of the CDR3: TGTGCCAGCAGCCCCCCGGGTGCAGGGGCACTTGAAGCTTTCTTT. It encodes CASSPPGAGALEAFF.

This sequence joins TRBV7-9 and TRBJ1-5; 11 positions agree with TRBD1. CDR3 length: 14 residues. V lost 5 bases to trimming and J lost 8 bases; unmatched junction nucleotides: 5. CDR1 SEHNR and CDR2 FQNEAQ come from the germline V gene (reference sequence). The CDR3 DNA is TGTGCCAGCAGCCGGACAGGGGGCTTCGAGCCCCAGCATTTT. As protein: CASSRTGGFEPQHF.

The chain links TRBV7-2 to TRBJ1-1, with D unresolved. Per the germline V gene, CDR1 is SGHTA and CDR2 is FQGNSA. The CDR3 consists of 12 residues. Trimming stripped 1 base from V and 8 bases from J, with 8 bases between. The CDR3 bases are TGTGCCAGCAGCTTAGGTGACGGGGAAGCTTTCTTT. This sequence encodes CASSLGDGEAFF.

The CDR3 DNA reads TGTGCCAGCCACATTCCGTTGCAAATAGAGACCCAGTACTTC. It codes for CASHIPLQIETQYF. This chain uses TRBV2 with TRBJ2-5; D not resolved. Germline V gene lookup returns CDR1 SNHLY and CDR2 FYNNEI. CDR3 length: 14 residues. Trimming cost V 8 bases and J 4 bases, with 17 bases left between them.

The table lists this clone with a count of one. CDR3 sequence reads: CAWSVGQGRGYTF. The CDR3 DNA is TGTGCCTGGAGTGTGGGCCAGGGTAGGGGCTACACCTTC. The V and J genes are TRBV30 and TRBJ1-2; TRBD1 might be the D (5 bases). Germline V lookup: CDR1 GTSNPN, CDR2 SVGIG (reference sequence). This CDR3 has 13 amino acids. V dropped 0 bases and J dropped 8 bases, with 13 bases sitting between them.

The rearrangement joins TRBV18 to TRBJ2-2, with TRBD1 matching over 12 bases. CDR1 is KGHSH and CDR2 is LQKENI in the germline V gene. Trimming removed 3 bases from V and 4 bases from J; junction bases left unmatched: 3. The CDR3 runs 16 residues. CDR3 loop: CASSPRDRGPTGELFF. The CDR3 bases are TGTGCCAGCTCACCCAGGGACAGGGGGCCCACCGGGGAGCTGTTTTTT. Supplemented by reference TRBV18 and TRBJ2-2, the full variable domain reads NAGVMQNPRHLVRRRGQEARLRCSPMKGHSHVYWYRQLPEEGLKFMVYLQKENIIDESGMPKERFSAEFPKEGPSILRIQQVVRGDSAAYFCASSPRDRGPTGELFFGEGSRLTVL.

The V gene is TRBV7-2, the J gene TRBJ1-6; possibly TRBD1 for D (5 bases). The CDR3 has 14 amino acids. V was clipped by 6 bases and J by 7 bases, with 13 bases between them. CDR1 is SGHTA, CDR2 FQGNSA, per germline. DNA of the CDR3: TGTGCCAGCAGTCCCCAGGGTAGCAATTCACCCCTCCACTTT. This sequence encodes CASSPQGSNSPLHF.

This chain links TRBV9 with TRBJ1-1, with 8 bases aligning to TRBD1. Germline loops: CDR1 SGDLS, CDR2 YYNGEE. Trimming cost V 3 bases and J 1 base; bases outside gene matches: 11. The length of the CDR3 is 17 residues. In nucleotides, the CDR3 is TGTGCCAGCAGCGCTATCGAACAGGGGGGGACGAACACTGAAGCTTTCTTT. Its protein is CASSAIEQGGTNTEAFF.

The J gene is TRBJ1-2, the V gene TRBV5-1; 7 positions agree with TRBD1. The CDR3 covers 15 residues. Unmatched junction bases numbered 8, after V lost 3 bases and J lost 3 bases. Germline lookup yields CDR1 SGHRS and CDR2 YFSETQ. CDR3 nucleotide sequence: TGCGCCAGCAGCTGGTCGGGACAGTCGGACTATGGCTACACCTTC. Amino acid sequence: CASSWSGQSDYGYTF.

The gene calls are TRBV7-9 and TRBJ1-4, with no clear D. The germline V gene encodes CDR1 SEHNR and CDR2 FQNEAQ (reference sequence). V gave up 5 bases and J gave up 8 bases, with 9 bases separating them. The CDR3 has 12 residues. In DNA, the CDR3 is TGTGCCAGCAGCCGAGGTTACGAAAAACTGTTTTTT. It translates to CASSRGYEKLFF. The whole variable domain, filled in from reference TRBV7-9 and TRBJ1-4, reads DTGVSQNPRHKITKRGQNVTFRCDPISEHNRLYWYRQTLGQGPEFLTYFQNEAQLEKSRLLSDRFSAERPKGSFSTLEIQRTEQGDSAMYLCASSRGYEKLFFGSGTQLSVL.

The count of this clone is one. The chain employs TRBV15 and TRBJ2-7; 8 bases are shared with TRBD1. V lost 0 bases, J lost 5 bases, and 3 bases stayed unmatched. Germline CDR1 and CDR2: LNHNV and YYDKDF (reference sequence). This CDR3 is built from 14 residues. CDR3 residues: CATSRDRGQNEQYF. The CDR3 DNA reads as TGTGCCACCAGCAGAGACAGGGGGCAAAACGAGCAGTACTTC.

This sequence joins TRBV28 and TRBJ1-6, with 7 bases aligning to TRBD1. V was pared by 7 bases and J by 8 bases, with 8 bases of the junction left unmatched. The CDR3 sequence is 14 residues long. The germline CDR1 and CDR2 sequences are MDHEN and SYDVKM. The CDR3 is CASTPGRGYSPLHF. The CDR3 region has the DNA TGTGCCAGCACCCCGGGCAGGGGGTATTCACCCCTCCACTTT.